These 23 T cell receptor beta chains originate from one sample sequenced in a study of T cells in tumors after PD-1 blockade. This table comes from immunoSEQ multiplex PCR, and its TCRdb copy is limited to in-frame clones, with some not included. The sample holds around 50,000 clones, roughly three quarters seen once. The sample in question was PBMCs, obtained before anti-PD-1 treatment. Receptors were obtained from a human donor with basal cell carcinoma.

This rearrangement joins TRBV7-2 to TRBJ2-5; the D is unclear. The CDR3 covers 14 residues. V was shortened by 1 base and J by 5 bases, with 11 bases between the two germline ends. CDR1 is SGHTA, CDR2 FQGNSA, per germline. The CDR3 nucleotides are TGTGCCAGCAGCTTAGGGCCGGCGATGGAGACCCAGTACTTC. It translates to CASSLGPAMETQYF.

The V and J genes are TRBV7-6 and TRBJ2-1, with D perhaps being TRBD1 or TRBD2 (5 bases each). Trimming left V 2 bases short and J 0 bases short, with 14 bases between. CDR3 size: 17 residues. The germline V gene has CDR1 SGHVS and CDR2 FNYEAQ. DNA for the CDR3: TGTGCCAGCAGCTTATCCGGGGCCCTGAGCTCCTACAATGAGCAGTTCTTC. Its translation: CASSLSGALSSYNEQFF.

The chain joins TRBV28 to TRBJ2-5; a weak D match, TRBD2 (6 bases). Germline V CDR1 and CDR2: MDHEN, SYDVKM. Trimming removed 3 bases at V and 4 bases at J, with 12 bases between. The CDR3 sequence is 14 residues long. The CDR3 DNA follows: TGTGCCAGCAGTTTTGGAGGGGTCGGAGAGACCCAGTACTTC. It yields the protein CASSFGGVGETQYF. The complete variable domain, with remaining parts taken from reference TRBV28 and TRBJ2-5, reads DVKVTQSSRYLVKRTGEKVFLECVQDMDHENMFWYRQDPGLGLRLIYFSYDVKMKEKGDIPEGYSVSREKKERFSLILESASTNQTSMYLCASSFGGVGETQYFGPGTRLLVL.

The V gene is TRBV2, the J gene TRBJ1-4, with D uncertain. From germline, CDR1 is SNHLY and CDR2 FYNNEI. The CDR3 sequence is 16 residues long. The V and J ends lost 4 bases and 0 bases respectively, with 12 bases between them. The CDR3 region has the DNA TGTGCCAGCAGTGCGGAGACACCTGCAACTAATGAAAAACTGTTTTTT. Protein sequence: CASSAETPATNEKLFF.

This chain links TRBV5-4 with TRBJ1-2, with TRBD1 as a possible D gene (5 bases). There are 14 residues in the CDR3. The germline CDR1 and CDR2 sequences are SGHNT and YYREEE (reference sequence). Trimming cost V 5 bases and J 0 bases, with 11 bases left between them. CDR3 in amino acids: CASRHRDPNYGYTF. As DNA, the CDR3 is TGTGCCAGCAGGCACCGGGACCCTAACTATGGCTACACCTTC.

A few counts support this clone. The chain links TRBV14 to TRBJ1-6; no definite D call. Germline values: CDR1 SGHDN, CDR2 FVKESK. CDR3 size: 15 residues. V lost 4 bases to trimming and J lost 7 bases, with 14 bases between them. CDR3 sequence reads: CASSRAPGVNSPLHF. CDR3 DNA sequence: TGTGCCAGCAGCCGCGCCCCTGGGGTCAATTCACCCCTCCACTTT.

This chain connects TRBV5-1 to TRBJ2-1, with 13 bases aligning to TRBD2. Unmatched junction bases numbered 10, after V lost 2 bases and J lost 8 bases. The length of the CDR3 is 17 residues. CDR1 and CDR2 from the germline V gene are SGHRS and YFSETQ. The CDR3 protein is CASSFGTSGGARDEQFF. CDR3 bases: TGCGCCAGCAGCTTTGGTACTAGCGGGGGGGCGAGGGATGAGCAGTTCTTC.

CDR3 region: CASSERGGRATDTQYF. CDR3 sequence (DNA): TGTGCCAGCAGTGAAAGGGGGGGCAGGGCCACAGATACGCAGTATTTT. The J gene is TRBJ2-3, the V gene TRBV2, with a possible D match to TRBD2 (7 bases). CDR3 length equals 16 residues. The germline V gene has CDR1 SNHLY and CDR2 FYNNEI. Trimming pared 2 bases from V and 2 bases from J, leaving 14 bases between. Using reference TRBV2 and TRBJ2-3 for the parts outside the CDR3, the full variable domain is EPEVTQTPSHQVTQMGQEVILRCVPISNHLYFYWYRQILGQKVEFLVSFYNNEISEKSEIFDDQFSVERPDGSNFTLKIRSTKLEDSAMYFCASSERGGRATDTQYFGPGTRLTVL.

CDR3 in DNA: TGTGCCAGCAGTAGCGGGGGGGCCCTCAATGAGCAGTTCTTC. Amino acids: CASSSGGALNEQFF. The chain links TRBV2 to TRBJ2-1; 10 bases are shared with TRBD2. Trimming at V came to 5 bases and at J to 6 bases, leaving 4 bases not matched to a gene. The V gene's germline CDR1 is SNHLY and CDR2 FYNNEI. This CDR3 has 14 residues.

In its sample, this clone was seen a few times. The genes are TRBV5-1 and TRBJ2-2; 9 bases map to TRBD2. This CDR3 contains 14 residues. The V and J ends lost 5 bases and 5 bases, in that order; junction bases with no gene match: 4. The V gene's germline CDR1 is SGHRS and CDR2 YFSETQ. Written as DNA, the CDR3 is TGCGCCAGCAGAGGACTAGCGCGGACCGGGGAGCTGTTTTTT. Its protein product is CASRGLARTGELFF.

This chain uses TRBV28 with TRBJ2-1; TRBD2 is a possible D gene (5 bases). Germline V gives CDR1 MDHEN, CDR2 SYDVKM. Trimming left V 3 bases short and J 5 bases short, with 14 bases between. The CDR3 contains 15 residues. In DNA form, the CDR3 reads TGTGCCAGCAGTTTCCAGCGGCTAGCCGACAATGAGCAGTTCTTC. This codes for CASSFQRLADNEQFF.

This clone came up a few times. The chain links TRBV6-5 to TRBJ2-7, with D possibly being TRBD2 (6 bases). Per germline, CDR1 MNHEY and CDR2 SVGAGI. This CDR3 contains 14 residues. The ends were cut back, 8 bases at V and 3 bases at J, with 17 bases in the middle. This chain's CDR3 is CASSVTGDRYEQYF. The CDR3 nucleotides are TGTGCCAGCTCCGTAACGGGAGACCGCTACGAGCAGTACTTC.

This clone was found once. The J gene is TRBJ1-1, the V gene TRBV5-1; 12 nucleotides align to TRBD1. The length of the CDR3 is 20 residues. V trimming: 4 bases; J trimming: 6 bases; junction bases outside the gene matches: 22. Germline-derived CDR1 and CDR2 are SGHRS and YFSETQ. As DNA, the CDR3 is TGCGCCAGCAGCGGAACCGGGACAGGGGGCGAATTTCTCTTTACCGCTGAAGCTTTCTTT. It translates to CASSGTGTGGEFLFTAEAFF.

This clone was observed a single time. This chain uses TRBV5-1 with TRBJ1-1; 7 bases fit TRBD1. Looked up from germline, CDR1 is SGHRS and CDR2 is YFSETQ. Losses at the gene ends were 4 bases for V and 5 bases for J; bases not matched to a gene: 5. The CDR3 has 13 residues. CDR3 sequence reads: CASSLTGRTEAFF. The CDR3 DNA is TGCGCCAGCAGCCTGACAGGGAGAACTGAAGCTTTCTTT.

By share of the sample, this clone is large (0.1 to 1%). The V and J genes are TRBV29-1 and TRBJ2-7; D is unresolved. CDR3 length: 11 residues. The germline V gene has CDR1 SQVTM and CDR2 ANQGSEA. Between the trimmed V and J ends, which lost 4 bases and 6 bases, there was a span of 10 bases. Here the CDR3 reads CSVVFGVEQYF. The CDR3 region has the DNA TGCAGCGTTGTTTTTGGGGTCGAGCAGTACTTC.

The chain couples TRBV4-1 to TRBJ2-7; D is ambiguous. Germline V gene data show CDR1 as MGHRA and CDR2 as YSYEKL. The V and J ends lost 2 bases and 4 bases respectively, with 12 bases between them. The CDR3 spans 14 residues. The CDR3 region has the DNA TGCGCCAGCAGCCAATTCGGCCTAGGGTACGAGCAGTACTTC. Protein: CASSQFGLGYEQYF.

This chain links TRBV25-1 with TRBJ2-5, with D tentatively TRBD2 (6 bases). This CDR3 region has 16 residues. V shed 3 bases and J shed 2 bases, with 16 bases lying between them. CDR1 is MGHDK and CDR2 is SYGVNS in the germline V gene. CDR3 sequence (DNA): TGTGCCAGCAGTGAGGGAGGCAGCCACTTACAAGAGACCCAGTACTTC. Its protein is CASSEGGSHLQETQYF.

J is TRBJ2-3 and V is TRBV27; TRBD1 might be the D (5 bases). Trimming pared 0 bases from V and 4 bases from J, leaving 11 bases between. Germline CDR1 reads MNHEY; CDR2 reads SMNVEV (reference sequence). The CDR3 has 15 amino acids. The CDR3 sequence is CASSLSAQGADTQYF. The DNA for the CDR3 is TGTGCCAGCAGTTTATCGGCGCAAGGGGCAGATACGCAGTATTTT.

V and J are TRBV24-1 and TRBJ2-3; 10 nucleotides match TRBD2. The V gene's germline CDR1 is KGHDR and CDR2 SFDVKD. CDR3 length: 16 amino acids. V was pared by 3 bases and J by 5 bases, with 7 bases of the junction left unmatched. The DNA for the CDR3 is TGTGCCACCAGTGATGCAGCGGGGGGGCCAGGAGATACGCAGTATTTT. Translation gives CATSDAAGGPGDTQYF.

The chain couples TRBV5-1 to TRBJ2-3; D ambiguous. The V end was cut by 0 bases, the J end by 3 bases, with 17 bases between. Germline loops: CDR1 SGHRS, CDR2 YFSETQ. CDR3 length: 17 residues. CDR3 in DNA: TGCGCCAGCAGCTTGGCATCCCACTCCGCTCAAACAGATACGCAGTATTTT. This sequence encodes CASSLASHSAQTDTQYF.

The chain couples TRBV28 to TRBJ1-2; tentatively, D is TRBD1 (5 bases). CDR1 is MDHEN, CDR2 SYDVKM, per germline. The CDR3 extends over 14 amino acids. Trimming removed 6 bases at V and 2 bases at J, with 13 bases between. The CDR3 reads CASSLAGDNYGYTF. CDR3 nucleotide sequence: TGTGCCAGCAGCCTAGCCGGGGACAACTATGGCTACACCTTC.

The chain links TRBV5-1 to TRBJ2-1; 8 bases match TRBD1. The J segment lost 0 bases and the V segment lost 0 bases, leaving 5 bases of the junction unmatched. Germline assignment: CDR1 SGHRS and CDR2 YFSETQ. The CDR3 is 17 residues long. CDR3 sequence reads: CASSLGQGLSSYNEQFF. Here the CDR3 DNA reads TGCGCCAGCAGCTTGGGACAGGGGTTAAGCTCCTACAATGAGCAGTTCTTC. Full variable domain (missing parts from reference TRBV5-1 and TRBJ2-1): KAGVTQTPRYLIKTRGQQVTLSCSPISGHRSVSWYQQTPGQGLQFLFEYFSETQRNKGNFPGRFSGRQFSNSRSEMNVSTLELGDSALYLCASSLGQGLSSYNEQFFGPGTRLTVL.

The V gene is TRBV3-1 (or the pseudogene TRBV3-2), the J gene TRBJ2-3, with D perhaps matching TRBD1 (6 bases). This CDR3 has 12 residues. Per the germline V gene, CDR1 is LGHDT and CDR2 is YNNKEL (reference sequence). Trimming took off 4 bases at V and 9 bases at J, with 11 bases between the two ends. CDR3 sequence (DNA): TGTGCCAGCAGCCCACAGGGTAGGACGCAGTATTTT. Translating it yields CASSPQGRTQYF.